This is a list of T cell receptor beta chains from one sample in a study of T cell repertoires in cytomegalovirus infection. TCRdb processed the reads anew with MiXCR; each CDR3 protein has one entry. The data show under 130,000 distinct CDR3 sequences, roughly 40% seen once. These receptors have no known antigen. The sequenced sample was CD8+ T cells from cultured PBMCs, obtained from culture after CMV antigen stimulation. Receptor source: a human donor in good health (CMV status not recorded). Some clones in this sample may be carry-over from other donors' samples. CDR3s include the opening cysteine and the closing phenylalanine or tryptophan. A D gene is named only where the DNA matches it firmly. Size values are once, few and many counts, or a class for expanded clones, and some rows have none.

clone size | J gene | V gene | D gene | CDR3 protein | CDR3 DNA
- | TRBJ2-2 | TRBV7-2 | TRBD1 | CASSLGQGTATGELFF | TGTGCCAGCAGCCTGGGACAGGGGACGGCCACCGGGGAGCTGTTTTTT
many | TRBJ2-4 | TRBV5-1 | TRBD1 | CASSLDPLTGEVDIQYF | TGCGCCAGCAGCTTGGACCCCCTGACAGGGGAGGTGGACATTCAGTACTTC
many | TRBJ1-2 | TRBV5-4 | TRBD1 | CASSRRTGGYTF | TGTGCCAGCAGCCGAAGGACAGGCGGCTACACCTTC
few | TRBJ2-3 | TRBV12-3/TRBV12-4 | - | CASSYGTDTQYF | TGTGCCAGCAGTTATGGCACAGATACGCAGTATTTT
few | TRBJ1-5 | TRBV12-3/TRBV12-4 | - | CASSPNTGPGGQPQHF | TGTGCCAGCAGTCCAAACACAGGCCCTGGTGGTCAGCCCCAGCATTTT
few | TRBJ1-3 | TRBV2 | - | CASSRGVPSGNTIYF | TGTGCCAGCAGCCGGGGCGTCCCCTCTGGAAACACCATATATTTT
- | TRBJ2-1 | TRBV11-2 | - | CASSPDSPFDEQFF | TGTGCCAGCAGCCCCGACAGTCCGTTTGATGAGCAGTTCTTC
- | TRBJ2-7 | TRBV7-2 | TRBD2 | CASSLVLAAGEQYF | TGTGCCAGCAGCTTAGTTCTAGCGGCGGGCGAGCAGTACTTC
- | TRBJ2-5 | TRBV7-9 | - | CASSLVLWGRETQYF | TGTGCCAGCAGCTTAGTGTTGTGGGGTCGGGAGACCCAGTACTTC
- | TRBJ2-6 | TRBV3-1 | - | CASSQEIEGEVISGANVLTF | TGTGCCAGCAGCCAAGAGATCGAGGGGGAAGTGATCTCTGGGGCCAACGTCCTGACTTTC
- | TRBJ2-7 | TRBV10-3 | - | CAISSAGETYEQYF | TGTGCCATCAGTTCGGCTGGGGAGACCTACGAGCAGTACTTC